The 32 T cell receptor beta chains in this list originate from one sample, sequenced in a study of control samples from healthy donors and cancer patients. Generated by immunoSEQ multiplex PCR, the TCRdb table keeps only in-frame clones and is missing some. Of some 90,000 clones listed, around 90% are singletons. Sequencing was performed on blood. These TCRs come from a woman aged 55-69 years in good health.

This clone was found a few times. The chain links TRBV28 to TRBJ1-1; a weak D match, TRBD1 (5 bases). V was pared by 3 bases and J by 1 base, with 12 bases between. The CDR3 covers 15 residues. Germline assignment: CDR1 MDHEN and CDR2 SYDVKM. The CDR3 region is CASSLGFQGNTEAFF. Written as DNA, the CDR3 is TGTGCCAGCAGTTTGGGCTTCCAGGGGAACACTGAAGCTTTCTTT.

The chain links TRBV7-2 to TRBJ1-1, with D tentatively TRBD1 (5 bases). The germline CDR1 and CDR2 sequences are SGHTA and FQGNSA. This CDR3 is built from 14 residues. Trimming took off 6 bases at V and 1 base at J, with 12 bases between the two ends. As DNA, the CDR3 is TGTGCCAGCAGTCGGGGGAGGGGGAACACTGAAGCTTTCTTT. Protein sequence: CASSRGRGNTEAFF. Complete variable domain (other parts from reference TRBV7-2 and TRBJ1-1): GAGVSQSPSNKVTEKGKDVELRCDPISGHTALYWYRQSLGQGLEFLIYFQGNSAPDKSGLPSDRFSAERTGGSVSTLTIQRTQQEDSAVYLCASSRGRGNTEAFFGQGTRLTVV.

The chain employs TRBV5-6 and TRBJ2-4; D possibly corresponds to TRBD1 (5 bases). Germline V gene sequence: CDR1 SGHDT, CDR2 YYEEEE. This CDR3 comprises 15 residues. Trimming took 2 bases from V and 6 from J, leaving 15 bases between them. The CDR3 DNA reads as TGTGCCAGCAGCTTCTCCCCAGGGTCCGGAAACATTCAGTACTTC. Its protein is CASSFSPGSGNIQYF.

The chain employs TRBV3-1 (or the pseudogene TRBV3-2) and TRBJ1-2; D perhaps matches TRBD1 (5 bases). In germline, CDR1 is LGHDT, CDR2 YNNKEL (reference sequence). The CDR3 totals 15 residues. V shed 1 base and J shed 0 bases, with 9 bases lying between them. In DNA, the CDR3 is TGTGCCAGCAGCCAAGTAGGGACTACTAACTATGGCTACACCTTC. Translated: CASSQVGTTNYGYTF.

The chain joins TRBV7-8 to TRBJ1-5; D uncertain. Germline CDR1 SGHVS, CDR2 FQNEAQ. V lost 1 base, J lost 4 bases, and 14 bases lay in between. This CDR3 region has 16 residues. CDR3 DNA sequence: TGTGCCAGCAGCTTAGAGGTCCGGGCTTTTAATCAGCCCCAGCATTTT. Its protein product is CASSLEVRAFNQPQHF.

This clone was seen just once. The chain joins TRBV18 to TRBJ2-3; D may be TRBD1 (5 bases). The CDR3 contains 15 residues. Germline V gene data show CDR1 as KGHSH and CDR2 as LQKENI. Trimming left V 3 bases short and J 5 bases short, with 15 bases between. For the CDR3, the DNA is TGTGCCAGCTCACCCATTGAAGGGGCCGGAGATACGCAGTATTTT. Translating it yields CASSPIEGAGDTQYF.

The chain uses TRBV7-9 and TRBJ1-3; D gene ambiguous. Germline V CDR1 and CDR2: SEHNR, FQNEAQ (reference sequence). The CDR3 consists of 19 residues. The V end was cut by 2 bases, the J end by 1 base, with 21 bases between. The CDR3 spells CASSLPKRGPTLSGNTIYF. The CDR3 nucleotides are TGTGCCAGCAGCTTACCCAAAAGAGGCCCCACTTTATCTGGAAACACCATATATTTT.

This chain uses TRBV7-2 with TRBJ2-5; no reliable D call. The length of the CDR3 is 14 residues. Germline V CDR1 and CDR2: SGHTA, FQGNSA. With 5 bases removed from V and 2 bases from J, the gap between germline ends came to 12 bases. This CDR3 reads CASSASRAQETQYF. The CDR3 DNA reads TGTGCCAGCAGCGCCTCCCGGGCGCAAGAGACCCAGTACTTC.

On this clone itself: At one of its ends the junction is not consistent with the germline gene, which may arise from a read error. The chain joins TRBV20-1 to TRBJ2-7; 8 bases line up with TRBD1. From germline, CDR1 is DFQATT and CDR2 SNEGSKA (reference sequence). CDR3 length: 16 amino acids. The CDR3 loop reads CSASPRPGQASEFPIF. CDR3 DNA: TGCAGTGCTAGTCCCCGGCCGGGACAGGCGTCGGAATTTCCTATTTTC.

The chain couples TRBV6-2 or TRBV6-3 to TRBJ2-3; 9 positions agree with TRBD2. The trim removed 6 bases at V and 3 bases at J, leaving 25 bases unmatched. Germline CDR1 is MNHEY and CDR2 is SVGEGT. The length of the CDR3 is 21 residues. CDR3 region: CASSLVMSSGNPYDGTDTQYF. The CDR3 DNA sequence: TGTGCCAGCAGCTTGGTTATGTCTAGCGGGAACCCCTACGACGGGACAGATACGCAGTATTTT.

The CDR3 DNA reads TGTGCCATCGCAAACGGGGGAGAAGAGACCCAGTACTTC. Protein: CAIANGGEETQYF. The chain couples TRBV10-3 to TRBJ2-5; a weak D match, TRBD2 (6 bases). The CDR3 contains 13 residues. Germline V gene sequence: CDR1 ENHRY, CDR2 SYGVKD. Trimming removed 8 bases from V and 3 bases from J, with 13 bases in between.

This sequence joins TRBV7-2 and TRBJ2-1, with 7 bases lining up with TRBD2. The CDR3 is made up of 16 amino acids. V was clipped by 3 bases and J by 0 bases; unmatched bases: 5. The germline V gene encodes CDR1 SGHTA and CDR2 FQGNSA. The CDR3 loop reads CASSFLGRGSYNEQFF. The CDR3 nucleotides read TGTGCCAGCAGCTTTCTTGGGAGGGGCTCCTACAATGAGCAGTTCTTC.

The CDR3 protein is CASMSGERETQYF. The CDR3 DNA reads TGTGCCAGCATGTCAGGGGAGAGGGAGACCCAGTACTTC. The chain uses TRBV2 and TRBJ2-5; weak D call: TRBD1 (6 bases). CDR3 size: 13 residues. Trimming left V 7 bases short and J 5 bases short, with 14 bases between. Germline V gene lookup returns CDR1 SNHLY and CDR2 FYNNEI. The complete variable domain, with remaining parts taken from reference TRBV2 and TRBJ2-5, reads EPEVTQTPSHQVTQMGQEVILRCVPISNHLYFYWYRQILGQKVEFLVSFYNNEISEKSEIFDDQFSVERPDGSNFTLKIRSTKLEDSAMYFCASMSGERETQYFGPGTRLLVL.

The CDR3 coding sequence is TGTGCCAGCAGTCCCACGGACAGCCTTAATGAAAAACTGTTTTTT. Its translation: CASSPTDSLNEKLFF. The chain has TRBV27 and TRBJ1-4; perhaps TRBD1 as D (6 bases). V was pared by 5 bases and J by 4 bases, with 14 bases between. Germline CDR1 reads MNHEY; CDR2 reads SMNVEV (reference sequence). This CDR3 region has 15 residues. Full variable domain (outside the CDR3, taken from reference TRBV27 and TRBJ1-4): EAQVTQNPRYLITVTGKKLTVTCSQNMNHEYMSWYRQDPGLGLRQIYYSMNVEVTDKGDVPEGYKVSRKEKRNFPLILESPSPNQTSLYFCASSPTDSLNEKLFFGSGTQLSVL.

The V gene is TRBV30, the J gene TRBJ2-7; TRBD2 matches at 11 bases. The CDR3 runs 14 residues. CDR1 is GTSNPN and CDR2 is SVGIG in the germline V gene (reference sequence). Losses at the gene ends were 7 bases for V and 0 bases for J; bases not matched to a gene: 5. The DNA of the CDR3 is TGTGCCTCACTCACTAGCGGGGGCTCCTACGAGCAGTACTTC. It translates to CASLTSGGSYEQYF.

The genes are TRBV5-6 and TRBJ1-1; D remains ambiguous. V gave up 4 bases and J gave up 11 bases, with 18 bases separating them. This CDR3 is built from 13 residues. Germline CDR1 is SGHDT and CDR2 is YYEEEE. The DNA for the CDR3 is TGTGCCAGCAGCCCCGCGTTTGTCCCCTCGGCTTTCTTT. It translates to CASSPAFVPSAFF.

The genes are TRBV7-2 and TRBJ1-1; the match to TRBD1 covers 9 bases. The V segment lost 1 base and the J segment 1 base; nucleotides outside the gene matches: 4. Germline V gene data show CDR1 as SGHTA and CDR2 as FQGNSA. The CDR3 has 16 amino acids. As DNA, the CDR3 is TGTGCCAGCAGCTTAGTAGGGACAGGGCGGAACACTGAAGCTTTCTTT. This sequence encodes CASSLVGTGRNTEAFF.

The chain couples TRBV29-1 to TRBJ2-3; D remains ambiguous. The CDR3 runs to 12 residues. The germline gives CDR1 SQVTM, CDR2 ANQGSEA. The CDR3 region has the DNA TGCACCGTAGATAAAGGCACAGATACGCAGTATTTT. Translated: CTVDKGTDTQYF.

The chain uses TRBV30 and TRBJ2-5; the D is unclear. The V end was cut by 0 bases, the J end by 3 bases, with 8 bases between. Per germline, CDR1 GTSNPN and CDR2 SVGIG (reference sequence). The CDR3 has 13 residues. CDR3 loop: CAWSVLSEETQYF. The CDR3 bases are TGTGCCTGGAGTGTATTGTCCGAAGAGACCCAGTACTTC. The whole variable domain, remainder taken from reference TRBV30 and TRBJ2-5, is SQTIHQWPATLVQPVGSPLSLECTVEGTSNPNLYWYRQAAGRGLQLLFYSVGIGQISSEVPQNLSASRPQDRQFILSSKKLLLSDSGFYLCAWSVLSEETQYFGPGTRLLVL.

The rearrangement uses TRBV4-1 and TRBJ2-6, with no clear D. V was shortened by 1 base and J by 0 bases, with 10 bases between the two germline ends. Germline V lookup: CDR1 MGHRA, CDR2 YSYEKL. The CDR3 is 17 residues long. The CDR3 sequence is CASSQVRTYSGANVLTF. In DNA form, the CDR3 reads TGCGCCAGCAGCCAAGTACGGACCTACTCTGGGGCCAACGTCCTGACTTTC.

The rearrangement joins TRBV5-1 to TRBJ2-1, with 7 positions matching TRBD2. The CDR3 covers 18 residues. The V and J ends lost 0 bases and 4 bases, in that order; junction bases with no gene match: 13. In germline, CDR1 is SGHRS, CDR2 YFSETQ. The CDR3 nucleotides read TGCGCCAGCAGCTTGGCGCCAAGCCGGGCTAGCGGTTACAATGAGCAGTTCTTC. This translates into CASSLAPSRASGYNEQFF.

The chain couples TRBV3-1 (or the pseudogene TRBV3-2) to TRBJ2-7; 9 bases line up with TRBD1. Germline CDR1 LGHDT, CDR2 YNNKEL (reference sequence). The CDR3 runs to 14 residues. V was clipped by 5 bases and J by 4 bases; unmatched bases: 6. The CDR3 coding sequence is TGTGCCAGCAGCATGCGGGACAGGGAGTACGAGCAGTACTTC. It translates to CASSMRDREYEQYF.

The chain couples TRBV5-4 to TRBJ2-5; 7 bases align to TRBD1. V shed 4 bases, J shed 0 bases, and the junction held 12 bases outside the gene matches. Germline CDR1 is SGHNT and CDR2 is YYREEE (reference sequence). CDR3 length: 17 residues. The CDR3 DNA reads as TGTGCCAGCAGCCATAAGAGGACAGGCGCCAACCAAGAGACCCAGTACTTC. Translating it yields CASSHKRTGANQETQYF.

Regarding this clone: The identical CDR3 is also encoded by other nucleotide sequences in the sample. V usage is TRBV30 and J usage is TRBJ2-1; TRBD1 matches at 8 bases. The CDR3 has 13 amino acids. V gave up 5 bases and J gave up 4 bases; unmatched junction bases: 4. Germline CDR1 reads GTSNPN; CDR2 reads SVGIG (reference sequence). This chain's CDR3 is CAWGQGSYNEQFF. In DNA form, the CDR3 reads TGTGCCTGGGGACAGGGATCGTACAATGAGCAGTTCTTC.

The V and J genes are TRBV7-2 and TRBJ1-1; weak D call: TRBD1 (5 bases). Germline-derived CDR1 and CDR2 are SGHTA and FQGNSA. V was shortened by 7 bases and J by 2 bases, with 11 bases between the two germline ends. The CDR3 totals 13 residues. The DNA of the CDR3 is TGTGCCAGCACCGCGACAGTAAACACTGAAGCTTTCTTT. Translating gives CASTATVNTEAFF.

The J gene is TRBJ1-6, the V gene TRBV6-1; possible D gene TRBD1, 5 bases. The CDR3 runs 16 residues. Germline assignment: CDR1 MNHNS and CDR2 SASEGT. The ends were cut back, 2 bases at V and 10 bases at J, with 18 bases in the middle. The CDR3 sequence is CASSEQQRGIGSPLHF. The CDR3 coding sequence is TGTGCCAGCAGTGAACAGCAGCGGGGGATAGGCTCACCCCTCCACTTT.

This chain connects TRBV3-1 (or the pseudogene TRBV3-2) to TRBJ2-2; either TRBD1 or TRBD2 may fit D (5 bases each). The CDR3 spans 14 residues. The V end lost 4 bases, the J end lost 6 bases, and 12 bases lay between the germline ends. Per the germline V gene, CDR1 is LGHDT and CDR2 is YNNKEL (reference sequence). The CDR3: CASSPSGRAGELFF. The DNA for the CDR3 is TGTGCCAGCAGCCCTTCGGGACGAGCCGGGGAGCTGTTTTTT.

The chain uses TRBV28 and TRBJ1-5; D remains unclear. This CDR3 contains 15 residues. Germline values: CDR1 MDHEN, CDR2 SYDVKM. V lost 4 bases to trimming and J lost 1 base, with 11 bases between them. CDR3 coding DNA: TGTGCCAGCAGTTATGCCGGGATGAGCAATCAGCCCCAGCATTTT. Encoded protein: CASSYAGMSNQPQHF.

The chain has TRBV2 and TRBJ1-1; 8 bases are shared with TRBD1. Unmatched junction bases numbered 1, after V lost 0 bases and J lost 1 base. Per germline, CDR1 SNHLY and CDR2 FYNNEI. CDR3 length: 15 residues. The CDR3: CASSEADRENTEAFF. The CDR3 region has the DNA TGTGCCAGCAGTGAAGCGGACAGGGAGAACACTGAAGCTTTCTTT. Based on the CDR3 plus reference TRBV2 and TRBJ1-1, the full variable domain is EPEVTQTPSHQVTQMGQEVILRCVPISNHLYFYWYRQILGQKVEFLVSFYNNEISEKSEIFDDQFSVERPDGSNFTLKIRSTKLEDSAMYFCASSEADRENTEAFFGQGTRLTVV.

The chain uses TRBV19 and TRBJ2-7; the D is unclear. Per germline, CDR1 LNHDA and CDR2 SQIVND (reference sequence). CDR3 length: 13 amino acids. V lost 4 bases to trimming and J lost 3 bases, with 10 bases between them. DNA for the CDR3: TGTGCCAGTAGTAGGTGGGGTTACTACGAGCAGTACTTC. It specifies CASSRWGYYEQYF.

The chain recombines TRBV4-3 with TRBJ2-3; D tentatively fits TRBD1 or TRBD2 (5 bases each). This CDR3 is built from 15 residues. The germline gives CDR1 LGHNA, CDR2 YSLEER. V gave up 0 bases and J gave up 4 bases, with 11 bases separating them. The CDR3 protein is CASSQDRMGADTQYF. The CDR3, as DNA: TGCGCCAGCAGCCAAGATAGGATGGGGGCAGATACGCAGTATTTT.

This chain joins TRBV19 and TRBJ2-3; 7 nucleotides agree with TRBD1. The junction had 7 bases not matched to a gene; V was cut back by 1 base and J by 3 bases. Germline CDR1 LNHDA, CDR2 SQIVND (reference sequence). There are 16 residues in the CDR3. CDR3 sequence reads: CASSIAGRGYTDTQYF. The CDR3, as DNA: TGTGCCAGTAGTATAGCGGGCAGGGGGTATACAGATACGCAGTATTTT.